This TCR beta chain appears in the sequencing data of a study of T cell responses to AZD1222 COVID-19 vaccine. This CDR3 spans 15 amino acids. From germline, CDR1 is SGHRS and CDR2 YFSETQ. Trimming removed 3 bases from V and 3 bases from J; junction bases left unmatched: 5. The method was immunoSEQ multiplex PCR; TCRdb's version includes in-frame clones alone and lacks a portion of them. The sample holds more than 250,000 clones; approximately 95% are singletons and the top ten take around 0.5%. Comment on this clone: No antigen is known for it.

Study-wide findings and caveats: Clonal diversity was possibly underestimated, and the donors were mostly white British, with more females. Two AZD1222 doses significantly raised spike-specific TCR breadth and depth over controls. Researchers took repertoire samples only after the peak T cell response had come. Baseline seropositives among AZD1222 recipients totaled only 5 to 7.

The rearrangement joins TRBV5-1 to TRBJ2-5, with 10 nucleotides matching TRBD2. The sequences come from peripheral blood, collected on day 0 of AZD1222 vaccination. The clonotype originates from an adult in good health. CDR3 sequence: CASSSSGTSEETQYF. CDR3 DNA sequence: TGCGCCAGCAGCTCTTCCGGGACTAGCGAAGAGACCCAGTACTTC.